A single T cell receptor beta chain is shown here with its context. Its antigen remains unidentified. Generated by immunoSEQ multiplex PCR, the TCRdb table keeps only in-frame clones and is missing some. Seen here are 150,000 to 200,000 clones, over 50% observed once, and the top ten hold about 10%. This specimen comes from a study of shared clonotypes between healthy human individuals. About the study: Samples came from a couple of female and a few male donors aged 18 to 49. General observations from the study: Naive subsets usually exceeded memory subsets in estimated richness.

With V trimmed by 5 bases and J by 7 bases, 11 bases remained unmatched. Germline lookup yields CDR1 PRHDT and CDR2 FYEKMQ (reference sequence). CDR3 size: 15 residues. Sequencing input: memory CD4+ T cells sorted from blood. Subset in this sample: CD45RA-negative fraction. The gene calls are TRBV13 and TRBJ1-2, with 9 bases fitting TRBD1. This receptor was taken from a man aged 25-40 years in good health. CDR3 bases: TGTGCCAGCAGCCCCTCGGGGACAGGGAGTCGTGGCTACACCTTC. As protein: CASSPSGTGSRGYTF.